The TCR beta chain under discussion was sequenced for a study of blood T cell repertoires in COVID-19. Background on the study: The United States, Italy and Spain provided the acute and convalescent COVID-19 samples. From T cells, B-cell-depleted T cells, or PBMCs came the material, which was cDNA or gDNA.

The protocol was immunoSEQ multiplex PCR, while the TCRdb copy is restricted to in-frame clones and leaves out a portion. In the table there are 100,000 to 130,000 clones, just over 85% of which are singletons. The germline CDR1 and CDR2 sequences are LGHDT and YNNKEL (reference sequence). Losses at the gene ends were 1 base for V and 3 bases for J; bases not matched to a gene: 6. This CDR3 region has 16 residues. The chain joins TRBV3-1 (or the pseudogene TRBV3-2) to TRBJ2-3; TRBD1 aligns across 8 bases. The sequence was obtained from a human donor in a cohort sampled during active COVID-19. The sequenced sample was peripheral blood. CDR3 amino acids: CASSQGWHRGTDTQYF. CDR3 nucleotide sequence: TGTGCCAGCAGCCAAGGGTGGCACAGGGGGACAGATACGCAGTATTTT.